Included here is one TCR beta chain sequence, with context. Its antigen is unknown. These data are taken from a study of T cells in Graves' hyperthyroidism and ophthalmopathy. The V and J ends lost 3 bases and 3 bases respectively, with 15 bases between them. Germline loops: CDR1 LNHNV, CDR2 YYDKDF (reference sequence). The CDR3 spans 16 residues. Study-wide results and caveats: For ophthalmopathy, model prediction preceded onset by a median approximately 6 months.

The TCR beta CDR3 regions underwent amplification using RNA transcripts as the source. With the HTBI primer set, the TCR CDR3 went through a first round of RT-PCR. Via MiXCR, TCRdb re-called the multiplex PCR reads, giving one row per CDR3 protein. This table holds around 35,000 distinct CDR3 sequences, 52% found once. Patients were excluded because of uncontrolled infection, other autoimmune disease, pregnancy or lactation. PBMCs stemmed from 10 ml fresh peripheral blood. Source material: blood. This chain connects TRBV15 to TRBJ2-1; weak D call: TRBD2 (5 bases). This clonotype was sampled from a woman aged 40-49 years with Graves' ophthalmopathy. The CDR3: CATSSTLGSVYNEQFF. CDR3 nucleotides: TGTGCCACCAGCAGTACGCTTGGGAGCGTCTACAATGAGCAGTTCTTC. Full variable domain (rest looked up from reference TRBV15 and TRBJ2-1): DAMVIQNPRYQVTQFGKPVTLSCSQTLNHNVMYWYQQKSSQAPKLLFHYYDKDFNNEADTPDNFQSRRPNTSFCFLDIRSPGLGDTAMYLCATSSTLGSVYNEQFFGPGTRLTVL.